These 25 T cell receptor beta chains were all obtained from the same sample, sequenced in a study of T cells in women clearing cervical HPV infection (dated by TCRdb to about 2018). Receptors were amplified or captured by the immunoSEQ multiplex PCR assay. TCRdb's version of the immuneACCESS table is confined to in-frame rearrangements and falls short of the full clone set. An unresolved V gene accounts for under half of the shortfall where checked; the remainder is of unknown origin. This sample's table lists 20,000 to 25,000 clones. The ten largest clones capture 6.7% of the sample. Sequencing was done on a sample of blood buffy coat. These receptor sequences come from a woman aged 18 to 75 with a cervical HPV16 infection that either progressed to CIN3+ or cleared (not recorded which).

This clone is medium-sized (0.01 to 0.1%) by frequency. The missing CDR3 end, 3 residues past where the read stops, is filled in from the germline J gene. The chain uses TRBV11-2 and TRBJ2-3; D is unclear. Germline V lookup: CDR1 SGHAT, CDR2 FQNNGV. V was cut by 5 bases and J by 4 bases, with 13 bases left in between. This CDR3 contains 14 residues. The sequenced CDR3 bases are TGTGCCAGCAGCCCCCCCCCGCAGGCAGATACG. Translated: CASSPPPQADT. The complete CDR3 protein is CASSPPPQADTQYF.

The part of the CDR3 DNA that was read is TGTGCCATCGGAACTAGCGGGTCCGGCAATGAG. Its translation: CAIGTSGSGNE. The CDR3, in full, reads CAIGTSGSGNEQFF. The chain carries TRBV10-3 and TRBJ2-1, with TRBD2 matching over 9 bases. The DNA ends 3 residues before the CDR3 does, and the rest of the CDR3 is filled in from the germline J gene. V was pared by 8 bases and J by 6 bases, with 8 bases of the junction left unmatched. The CDR3 covers 14 residues. Per germline, CDR1 ENHRY and CDR2 SYGVKD.

As concerns this clone: The read ends 3 residues early relative to the CDR3; the germline J gene fills the gap. The chain employs TRBV7-6 and TRBJ2-2, with TRBD1 identical over 10 bases. The CDR3 extends over 16 amino acids. Germline assignment: CDR1 SGHVS and CDR2 FNYEAQ. CDR3 bases read: TGTGCCAGCAGCTCTGGGACAGGGGCCGGCGATGAAAAG. This translates into CASSSGTGAGDEK. The whole CDR3 protein is CASSSGTGAGDEKLFF.

Concerning this clone itself: The read stops 3 residues short of the end of the CDR3; the missing end is completed from the germline J gene. This sequence joins TRBV10-3 and TRBJ2-4; 10 bases agree with TRBD1. The CDR3 runs to 13 residues. Germline loops: CDR1 ENHRY, CDR2 SYGVKD. The CDR3 loop reads CAISSTGGEPQYF. CDR3 DNA (partial): TGTGCCATCAGTTCGACAGGGGGCGAGCCT.

Details on this clone: The read halts 3 residues ahead of the CDR3 end, with the missing end drawn from the germline J gene. The chain employs TRBV6-4 and TRBJ2-5, with D possibly being TRBD2 (6 bases). The V gene's germline CDR1 is MRHNA and CDR2 SNTAGT. Trimming left V 10 bases short and J 5 bases short, with 14 bases between. The CDR3 is 12 residues long. CDR3 DNA, as far as it was read: TGTGCCACACAAGGGGACTGGGAGACC. Its translation: CATQGDWET. The full CDR3 protein reads CATQGDWETQYF.

Remarks on this clone: The read terminates 3 residues before the CDR3 end, so the remaining end is supplied by the germline J gene. The rearrangement joins TRBV13 to TRBJ2-1, with D maybe TRBD2 (5 bases). The CDR3 covers 12 residues. Trimming cost V 5 bases and J 9 bases, with 11 bases left between them. CDR1 is PRHDT and CDR2 is FYEKMQ in the germline V gene (reference sequence). The CDR3 bases that were read are TGTGCCAGCAGCCCAGCCCGGGGTGAG. Its protein is CASSPARGE. The complete CDR3 protein is CASSPARGEQFF.

On this clone: The read stops 3 residues short of the end of the CDR3; the missing end is completed from the germline J gene. The V gene is TRBV20-1, the J gene TRBJ1-4; possibly TRBD1 for D (5 bases). The CDR3 extends over 15 amino acids. The germline V gene has CDR1 DFQATT and CDR2 SNEGSKA (reference sequence). The CDR3 bases that were read are TGCAGTGCCACCAGGACCGCCTCTGGGGCCAACGTA. Its translation is CSATRTASGANV. The full CDR3 sequence reads CSATRTASGANVLFF.

With respect to this clone: The sequence runs out 3 residues before the end of the CDR3; the remainder is reconstructed from the germline J gene. This sequence joins TRBV20-1 and TRBJ2-5; 7 bases fit TRBD2. The J segment lost 5 bases and the V segment lost 0 bases, leaving 9 bases of the junction unmatched. CDR1 is DFQATT, CDR2 SNEGSKA, per germline (reference sequence). The CDR3 covers 15 residues. The chain's CDR3 is CSARDPSGGRETQYF. The sequenced part of the CDR3 DNA is TGCAGTGCTAGAGATCCTAGCGGAGGAAGGGAGACC.

As to this clone: The observed sequence ends 3 residues before the CDR3 terminus, with the missing tail filled in from the germline J gene. The gene calls are TRBV6-4 and TRBJ2-3; D possibly corresponds to TRBD2 (6 bases). Looked up from germline, CDR1 is MRHNA and CDR2 is SNTAGT. The CDR3 length is 12 residues. The DNA read from the CDR3 is TGTGCCACACAAGGGGACTGGGAGACG. This translates into CATQGDWET. The whole CDR3 sequence reads CATQGDWETQYF.

Regarding this clone: The CDR3 end is not reached by the read, which stops 3 residues before it; the germline J gene fills it in. The chain couples TRBV5-1 to TRBJ2-3, with 7 bases fitting TRBD1. The CDR3 sequence is 16 residues long. The V gene's germline CDR1 is SGHRS and CDR2 YFSETQ. The DNA read from the CDR3 is TGCGCCAGCAGCATCGGGGACAGTTCCTTCCAAGAGACG. Protein: CASSIGDSSFQET. The entire CDR3 reads CASSIGDSSFQETQYF. Looking up the rest from reference TRBV5-1 and TRBJ2-3 gives the full variable domain: KAGVTQTPRYLIKTRGQQVTLSCSPISGHRSVSWYQQTPGQGLQFLFEYFSETQRNKGNFPGRFSGRQFSNSRSEMNVSTLELGDSALYLCASSIGDSSFQETQYFGPGTRLTVL.

Details on this clone: The CDR3 end lies 3 residues beyond the end of the read and is filled in from the germline J gene. The gene calls are TRBV29-1 and TRBJ1-3; the D is unclear. The V end lost 2 bases, the J end lost 0 bases, and 5 bases lay between the germline ends. The CDR3 is 13 residues long. Germline V gene lookup returns CDR1 SQVTM and CDR2 ANQGSEA. The CDR3 sequence is CSVERGSGNTIYF. The part of the CDR3 DNA that was read is TGCAGCGTTGAACGGGGCTCTGGAAACACC.

As for this clone: The observed sequence ends 3 residues before the CDR3 terminus, with the missing tail filled in from the germline J gene. The chain links TRBV5-5 to TRBJ2-7; the D gene is possibly TRBD2 (6 bases). This CDR3 contains 14 residues. The V gene's germline CDR1 is SGHKS and CDR2 YYEKEE (reference sequence). Between the trimmed V and J ends, which lost 4 bases and 3 bases, there was a span of 14 bases. CDR3 protein: CASSQTTGGYEQYF. The part of the CDR3 DNA that was read is TGTGCCAGCAGCCAGACCACCGGGGGCTACGAG.

Of note for this clone: The read gets to within 3 residues of the CDR3 end, and the germline J gene fills in the rest. The genes are TRBV29-1 and TRBJ2-2, with TRBD1 matching over 10 bases. In germline, CDR1 is SQVTM, CDR2 ANQGSEA. The CDR3 has 13 amino acids. CDR3 protein: CSVDRTGGGKLFF. The sequenced CDR3 bases are TGCAGCGTTGACCGGACAGGGGGAGGAAAG.

As for this clone: At one boundary the junction diverges from the germline segment, which might be a read error. The read gets to within 3 residues of the CDR3 end, and the germline J gene fills in the rest. Other DNA sequences from this sample encode an identical CDR3 as well. V usage is TRBV6-2 or TRBV6-3 and J usage is TRBJ1-2, with D possibly matching TRBD1 (5 bases). Looked up from germline, CDR1 is MNHEY and CDR2 is SVGEGT. The CDR3 has 14 residues. CDR3 DNA (partial): TGTGCCAGCAGTTATTTTGGGGCTGGCTATGGA. As protein: CASSYFGAGYG. From start to end, the CDR3 is CASSYFGAGYGYTF.

On this clone itself: The CDR3 end falls 3 residues outside the read, so it is completed with the germline J gene. This rearrangement joins TRBV7-9 to TRBJ1-2; 8 positions agree with TRBD1. CDR1 is SEHNR, CDR2 FQNEAQ, per germline (reference sequence). CDR3 length: 14 amino acids. Here the CDR3 reads CASSSPQGARGYTF. The part of the CDR3 DNA that was read is TGTGCCAGCAGCTCACCTCAGGGGGCGCGGGGC.

To note about this clone: Sequencing ends 3 residues short of the CDR3 end; the germline J gene provides the rest. This rearrangement joins TRBV19 to TRBJ1-2, with 9 bases matching TRBD1. The CDR3 has 16 amino acids. CDR1 and CDR2 (germline): LNHDA, SQIVND (reference sequence). The CDR3 spells CASSIPLDRGVSGYTF. The DNA read from the CDR3 is TGTGCCAGTAGTATACCCCTGGACAGGGGAGTATCCGGC. The full variable domain, its missing parts supplied by reference TRBV19 and TRBJ1-2, is DGGITQSPKYLFRKEGQNVTLSCEQNLNHDAMYWYRQDPGQGLRLIYYSQIVNDFQKGDIAEGYSVSREKKESFPLTVTSAQKNPTAFYLCASSIPLDRGVSGYTFGSGTRLTVV.

In the case of this clone: The read comes to an end 3 residues before the CDR3 does, leaving the germline J gene to fill in the end. The chain is built from TRBV2 and TRBJ2-1, with D perhaps TRBD2 (6 bases). Germline V gives CDR1 SNHLY, CDR2 FYNNEI. V lost 3 bases and J lost 4, with 7 bases in between. This CDR3 is 13 amino acids long. CDR3 bases read: TGTGCCAGCAGTGAGGGACTGTACAATGAG. This translates into CASSEGLYNE. The whole CDR3 protein reads CASSEGLYNEQFF. Drawing the rest from reference TRBV2 and TRBJ2-1, the complete variable domain is EPEVTQTPSHQVTQMGQEVILRCVPISNHLYFYWYRQILGQKVEFLVSFYNNEISEKSEIFDDQFSVERPDGSNFTLKIRSTKLEDSAMYFCASSEGLYNEQFFGPGTRLTVL.

Note on this clone: The read falls 3 residues short of the CDR3 end, and the missing part is taken from the germline J gene. The chain carries TRBV20-1 and TRBJ2-1; 11 bases agree with TRBD2. Germline-derived CDR1 and CDR2 are DFQATT and SNEGSKA (reference sequence). V gave up 0 bases and J gave up 7 bases; unmatched junction bases: 8. The CDR3 loop spans 16 amino acids. This CDR3 is CSARDPTSGKYNEQFF. Partial CDR3 DNA: TGCAGTGCTAGAGACCCGACTAGCGGGAAGTATAATGAG.

Note on this clone: From the germline J gene comes the end of the CDR3, since the read stops 3 residues before it. V usage is TRBV7-9 and J usage is TRBJ2-3; D might be TRBD1 (6 bases). CDR3 length equals 14 residues. Germline values: CDR1 SEHNR, CDR2 FQNEAQ (reference sequence). V lost 11 bases to trimming and J lost 2 bases, with 17 bases between them. The CDR3 protein is CAGFDWGPTDTQYF. The CDR3 bases that were read are TGTGCCGGCTTTGATTGGGGGCCCACAGATACG.

With respect to this clone: The DNA ends 3 residues before the CDR3 does, and the rest of the CDR3 is filled in from the germline J gene. The J gene is TRBJ2-4, the V gene TRBV7-2, with TRBD1 matching over 9 bases. Germline CDR1 is SGHTA and CDR2 is FQGNSA. The CDR3 totals 14 residues. Trimming at V came to 6 bases and at J to 5 bases, leaving 5 bases not matched to a gene. The CDR3 reads CASSRTGGENIQYF. CDR3 DNA, as far as it was read: TGTGCCAGCAGTCGCACAGGGGGCGAAAACATT.

Of note for this clone: With the read ending 3 residues before the CDR3 end, the germline J gene is used to fill in that end. The chain has TRBV6-1 and TRBJ2-5; 12 nucleotides match TRBD2. From germline, CDR1 is MNHNS and CDR2 SASEGT. This CDR3 comprises 16 residues. V dropped 4 bases and J dropped 5; count of bases not matched to a gene: 8. The CDR3: CASSVTSGRPHETQYF. The CDR3 DNA, read in part, is TGTGCCAGCAGTGTGACTAGCGGGAGACCCCACGAGACC.

Worth noting for this clone: Germline is not matched at one junction end, which may reflect a read error. The sequence runs out 3 residues before the end of the CDR3; the remainder is reconstructed from the germline J gene. This sample also contains other DNA sequences that code for the same CDR3. This chain joins TRBV29-1 and TRBJ1-2; 11 nucleotides match TRBD1. Germline V gene sequence: CDR1 SQVTM, CDR2 ANQGSEA. The CDR3 has 14 residues. The CDR3 loop reads CSAQGTGGNYGYTF. CDR3 DNA, as far as it was read: TGCAGCGCCCAAGGGACAGGGGGGAACTATGGA.

This CDR3 is CASSIVTGELFF. The part of the CDR3 DNA that was read is TGTGCCAGTAGTATCGTAACCGGGGAG. The chain has TRBV19 and TRBJ2-2, with D unclear. The CDR3 end lies 3 residues beyond the end of the read and is filled in from the germline J gene. This CDR3 comprises 12 residues. Trimming removed 3 bases from V and 5 bases from J, with 4 bases in between. Germline CDR1 reads LNHDA; CDR2 reads SQIVND (reference sequence).

With respect to this clone: The read terminates 3 residues before the CDR3 end, so the remaining end is supplied by the germline J gene. The chain employs TRBV2 and TRBJ1-4; no definite D call. Germline values: CDR1 SNHLY, CDR2 FYNNEI. This CDR3 spans 15 amino acids. CDR3 region: CASSGPTDYNSPLFF. The CDR3 bases that were read are TGTGCCAGCAGCGGACCGACCGACTATAATTCACCA. Full variable domain (missing parts from reference TRBV2 and TRBJ1-4): EPEVTQTPSHQVTQMGQEVILRCVPISNHLYFYWYRQILGQKVEFLVSFYNNEISEKSEIFDDQFSVERPDGSNFTLKIRSTKLEDSAMYFCASSGPTDYNSPLFFGSGTQLSVL.

In the case of this clone: The CDR3 extends 3 residues past the end of the read, so its final part is completed from the germline J gene. V is TRBV7-6 and J is TRBJ1-2; 12 bases line up with TRBD1. Germline V CDR1 and CDR2: SGHVS, FNYEAQ. This CDR3 is built from 18 residues. The CDR3 protein is CASSLVPSGQGAKDTYTF. CDR3 DNA, as far as it was read: TGTGCCAGCAGCTTAGTACCCTCGGGACAGGGGGCAAAAGATACC.